The 16 T cell receptor beta chains given below trace back to one sample, sequenced in a study of response to subunit inactivated influenza vaccine. Via MiXCR, TCRdb re-called the RT-PCR reads, giving one row per CDR3 protein. The repertoire holds about 700,000 distinct CDR3 sequences, with about 14% as singletons. The material sequenced was PBMCs from blood, taken 14 to 15 days before vaccination. These receptor sequences come from a man aged 50 or older who received an inactivated influenza vaccine.

In the case of this clonotype: This may arise from a read error, as a much more abundant clone is one base away. The rearrangement uses TRBV12-3 or TRBV12-4 and TRBJ1-1, with no clear D. CDR3 length: 13 amino acids. The CDR3 DNA sequence: TGTGCCAGGAGTTTTGAGGAGAACACTGAAGCTTTCTTT. As protein: CARSFEENTEAFF.

This sequence joins TRBV20-1 and TRBJ2-7; D is possibly TRBD1 or TRBD2 (5 bases each). V lost 0 bases and J lost 4, with 13 bases in between. Germline lookup yields CDR1 DFQATT and CDR2 SNEGSKA (reference sequence). This CDR3 is 14 amino acids long. Here the CDR3 DNA reads TGCAGTGCTAGAGAGGACGGGACCTTTTACGAGCAGTACTTC. Translated: CSAREDGTFYEQYF.

This sequence joins TRBV29-1 and TRBJ2-1, with 7 bases fitting TRBD2. The CDR3 is 11 residues long. Germline loops: CDR1 SQVTM, CDR2 ANQGSEA. V gave up 6 bases and J gave up 6 bases; unmatched junction bases: 2. CDR3 amino acids: CSVTGGNEQFF. In DNA, the CDR3 is TGCAGCGTCACGGGGGGCAATGAGCAGTTCTTC.

There are a few counts of this clonotype. V and J are TRBV29-1 and TRBJ2-2, with a weak D call TRBD1 (6 bases). This CDR3 has 13 residues. Germline CDR1 SQVTM, CDR2 ANQGSEA. With 4 bases removed from V and 7 bases from J, the gap between germline ends came to 13 bases. The DNA for the CDR3 is TGCAGCGTTGGAGCTCAGGGGATCGGGGAGCTGTTTTTT. Translation: CSVGAQGIGELFF.

This clonotype has more than one count but fewer than ten. The chain links TRBV6-5 to TRBJ2-3, with D tentatively TRBD1 or TRBD2 (6 bases each). CDR3 size: 15 residues. Germline loops: CDR1 MNHEY, CDR2 SVGAGI. V lost 2 bases to trimming and J lost 4 bases, with 13 bases between them. The CDR3 DNA follows: TGTGCCAGCAGTTACGGGGGGCGAATAGCAGATACGCAGTATTTT. Residues: CASSYGGRIADTQYF.

The chain is built from TRBV18 and TRBJ2-7, with TRBD1 identical over 7 bases. The ends lost 6 bases at V and 4 bases at J; junction bases unmatched: 9. This CDR3 contains 14 residues. CDR1 KGHSH and CDR2 LQKENI come from the germline V gene. The CDR3 protein is CASSAEGGGYEQYF. The CDR3 nucleotides are TGTGCCAGCTCGGCAGAAGGGGGCGGGTACGAGCAGTACTTC.

This clonotype showed up many times. This rearrangement joins TRBV29-1 to TRBJ2-7; D is unresolved. CDR3 length: 13 amino acids. Germline CDR1 and CDR2: SQVTM and ANQGSEA. V lost 7 bases and J lost 3, with 16 bases in between. CDR3 nucleotides: TGCAGCGCCGGGTCCGCCAATTACTACGAGCAGTACTTC. It translates to CSAGSANYYEQYF.

V gene TRBV20-1 combines with J gene TRBJ2-3; perhaps TRBD2 as D (7 bases). The V gene's germline CDR1 is DFQATT and CDR2 SNEGSKA (reference sequence). V lost 1 base to trimming and J lost 4 bases, with 12 bases between them. The CDR3 length is 14 residues. The CDR3 spells CSARGGGPADTQYF. The CDR3 bases are TGCAGTGCTAGAGGCGGGGGCCCCGCAGATACGCAGTATTTT.

This clonotype appeared many times. The rearrangement links TRBV5-1 to TRBJ2-3, with D uncertain. Per germline, CDR1 SGHRS and CDR2 YFSETQ. Trimming removed 0 bases from V and 5 bases from J, with 16 bases in between. The CDR3 length is 16 residues. The CDR3 region has the DNA TGCGCCAGCAGCTTGGAAATAATGGGTTATGGAGATACGCAGTATTTT. Protein product: CASSLEIMGYGDTQYF.

This clonotype has only a few counts. The genes are TRBV20-1 and TRBJ2-7; D is tentatively TRBD1 or TRBD2 (6 bases each). The CDR3 spans 17 residues. V lost 0 bases, J lost 6 bases, and 24 bases lay in between. Germline CDR1 reads DFQATT; CDR2 reads SNEGSKA (reference sequence). The CDR3 nucleotides read TGCAGTGCTAGAGATCTAGGGGGACTTTCGATTTTTTCCGAGCAGTACTTC. Its translation: CSARDLGGLSIFSEQYF.

This clonotype was observed a handful of times. The chain uses TRBV20-1 and TRBJ2-1; D gene uncertain. Germline V gene data show CDR1 as DFQATT and CDR2 as SNEGSKA (reference sequence). The CDR3 loop spans 18 amino acids. Trimming removed 3 bases at V and 0 bases at J, with 21 bases between. The CDR3 DNA follows: TGCAGTGCTAGTGGGCTCTTCCTGACTGCAAGCTCCTACAATGAGCAGTTCTTC. It yields the protein CSASGLFLTASSYNEQFF.

This clonotype showed up just a few times. The chain joins TRBV6-1 to TRBJ2-7, with D uncertain. CDR3 length: 13 amino acids. CDR1 is MNHNS, CDR2 SASEGT, per germline. V was clipped by 8 bases and J by 1 base, with 12 bases between them. The CDR3 region is CASGMTRSYEQYF. The DNA for the CDR3 is TGTGCCAGCGGAATGACAAGGTCCTACGAGCAGTACTTC.

The chain combines TRBV24-1 with TRBJ1-2; D remains ambiguous. The V gene lost 4 bases and the J gene lost 6 bases, with 20 bases spanning the gap. The germline V gene has CDR1 KGHDR and CDR2 SFDVKD. The CDR3 is 16 residues long. CDR3 sequence reads: CATSDCDQAVADGYTF. DNA for the CDR3: TGTGCCACCAGTGACTGCGATCAAGCAGTAGCGGATGGCTACACCTTC.

This clonotype was picked up a small number of times. The CDR3: CASSLANSGSGANVLTF. In DNA, the CDR3 is TGCGCCAGCAGCTTGGCCAACTCAGGGAGTGGGGCCAACGTCCTGACTTTC. The genes are TRBV5-1 and TRBJ2-6; D might be TRBD1 or TRBD2, each matching 5 bases. V dropped 0 bases and J dropped 3 bases, with 13 bases sitting between them. The CDR3 extends over 17 amino acids. CDR1 is SGHRS and CDR2 is YFSETQ in the germline V gene.

The rearrangement links TRBV28 to TRBJ2-1; 11 bases agree with TRBD2. V lost 8 bases to trimming and J lost 7 bases; unmatched junction nucleotides: 13. The CDR3 covers 16 residues. In germline, CDR1 is MDHEN, CDR2 SYDVKM. The CDR3 nucleotides are TGTGCCAGCGGCACTAGCGGGAGTGGGGGCGGTAATGAGCAGTTCTTC. Encoded protein: CASGTSGSGGGNEQFF.

This sequence joins TRBV4-3 and TRBJ2-3; TRBD1 is a possible D gene (5 bases). The germline CDR1 and CDR2 sequences are LGHNA and YSLEER. The V end lost 1 base, the J end lost 2 bases, and 13 bases lay between the germline ends. This CDR3 comprises 16 residues. In DNA, the CDR3 is TGCGCCAGCAGCCAAGTGGGGCAGGGATACACAGATACGCAGTATTTT. The encoded protein is CASSQVGQGYTDTQYF.